The present TCR beta chain was sequenced within a study of regulatory T cells in long-lasting Graves disease. The sample's time point: persistent/refractory GD, antithyroid drugs over 5 years with positive TRAb. Preparation of the TCR library used RNA extracted from PBMCs. Trimming pared 6 bases from V and 2 bases from J, leaving 16 bases between. Germline-derived CDR1 and CDR2 are SGHDN and FVKESK. CDR3 length: 16 residues. Arm-PCR with iRepertoire HTBI primers amplified the CDR3 regions for these TCR beta libraries. Each CDR3 protein is one row after TCRdb ran MiXCR on the multiplex PCR reads. The profile shows about 470,000 distinct CDR3 sequences, around a fifth of them singletons.

This chain links TRBV14 with TRBJ2-2; D might be TRBD2 (6 bases). The sequenced sample was peripheral blood mononuclear cells (PBMCs), obtained when the disease was refractory, from a patient treated with antithyroid drugs. This receptor was identified in a female donor with Graves disease. The chain's CDR3 is CASRRNRGLNTGELFF. CDR3 bases: TGTGCCAGCAGGAGAAACCGGGGACTCAACACCGGGGAGCTGTTTTTT.